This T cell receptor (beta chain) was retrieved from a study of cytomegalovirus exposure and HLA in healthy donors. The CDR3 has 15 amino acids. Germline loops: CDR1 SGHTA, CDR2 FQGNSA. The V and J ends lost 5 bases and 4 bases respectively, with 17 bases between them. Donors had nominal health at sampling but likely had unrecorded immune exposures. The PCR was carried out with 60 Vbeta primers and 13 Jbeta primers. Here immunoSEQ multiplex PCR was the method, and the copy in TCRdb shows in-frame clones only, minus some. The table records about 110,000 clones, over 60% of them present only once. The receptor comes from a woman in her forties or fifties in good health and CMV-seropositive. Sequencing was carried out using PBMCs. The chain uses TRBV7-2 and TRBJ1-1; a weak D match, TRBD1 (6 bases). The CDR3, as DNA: TGTGCCAGCAGCCCCCCGACAGGAAGGAGCACTGAAGCTTTCTTT. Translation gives CASSPPTGRSTEAFF.